The 26 T cell receptor beta chains given below trace back to one sample, sequenced in a study of metastatic and nonmetastatic thyroid tumors. None of the patients had undergone any treatment ahead of thyroid surgery. TCRdb re-analyzed the PCR reads using MiXCR. Of about 92,000 clones listed, just under 15% are singletons. Sequencing input: blood. The source is a female donor with papillary thyroid cancer or a benign thyroid nodule (not recorded which). Some clones in this sample may be carry-over from other donors' samples.

As to this clone: At one end, the junction sequence differs from germline, possibly due to a read error. The chain uses TRBV5-1 and TRBJ1-6; D uncertain. The CDR3 contains 12 residues. Germline loops: CDR1 SGHRS, CDR2 YFSETQ. CDR3 amino acids: CASRLDGSFLHF. The CDR3 DNA reads TGCGCCAGCAGATTGGACGGGAGCTTCCTCCACTTT.

V usage is TRBV4-1 and J usage is TRBJ1-5; 8 nucleotides agree with TRBD1. The CDR3 is 16 amino acids. The V and J ends lost 3 bases and 6 bases, in that order; junction bases with no gene match: 10. Germline V gene lookup returns CDR1 MGHRA and CDR2 YSYEKL. The CDR3 DNA sequence: TGCGCCAGCAGCCAGACGGACAGGGCGGTAGGTCAGCCCCAGCATTTT. Amino acid sequence: CASSQTDRAVGQPQHF.

This clone was observed a few times. A much larger clone sits a single nucleotide away, making a read error possible. V usage is TRBV29-1 and J usage is TRBJ1-2; no clear D gene. V lost 4 bases to trimming and J lost 5 bases, with 17 bases between them. The CDR3 is 14 amino acids. CDR1 and CDR2 from the germline V gene are SQVTM and ANQGSEA. CDR3 in amino acids: CSVVGLGSGYGYTF. CDR3 coding DNA: TGCAGCGTTGTAGGATTGGGAAGTGGTTATGGCTACACCTTC.

This clone was detected ten times or more. The V and J genes are TRBV6-1 and TRBJ2-1, with D unclear. CDR3 length: 16 amino acids. V lost 2 bases, J lost 7 bases, and 18 bases lay in between. In germline, CDR1 is MNHNS, CDR2 SASEGT. The CDR3 here is CASSEQPAPLPNEQFF. In DNA form, the CDR3 reads TGTGCCAGCAGTGAACAGCCCGCACCCCTACCGAATGAGCAGTTCTTC.

This clone showed up just a few times. The chain joins TRBV12-3 or TRBV12-4 to TRBJ2-1; D not certain. Trimming shortened V by 6 bases and J by 4 bases, and 10 bases separated the two germline ends. This CDR3 region has 13 residues. Here the CDR3 DNA reads TGTGCCAGCAGCGTCGCCAGTTACAATGAGCAGTTCTTC. Translating it yields CASSVASYNEQFF.

Comments on this clone: The conserved closing phenylalanine or tryptophan is absent in this CDR3, likely reflecting a read error. No DNA is shown, since the ends of the CDR3 on it are uncertain; the CDR3 is the one TCRdb lists. This chain joins TRBV11-1 and TRBJ2-6; the D call in the table, TRBD1, was not verified against the DNA. The length of the CDR3 is 19 amino acids, counting both ends. The germline V gene encodes CDR1 SGHAT and CDR2 FQDESV (reference sequence). CDR3 protein: CASSLALGPGNYGANVLAL.

This clone was recorded many times. The CDR3 here is CASSPTGETYEQYF. The CDR3 DNA sequence: TGTGCCAGCAGCCCTACAGGAGAAACCTACGAGCAGTACTTC. The chain links TRBV7-2 to TRBJ2-7, with TRBD1 as a possible D gene (5 bases). V lost 5 bases and J lost 2, with 13 bases in between. The CDR3 is 14 residues long. From germline, CDR1 is SGHTA and CDR2 FQGNSA.

As for this clone: A single base separates this from a much larger clone, so it may be a read error. The chain combines TRBV9 with TRBJ2-3; D assignment may be TRBD1 or TRBD2 (5 bases each). CDR1 SGDLS and CDR2 YYNGEE come from the germline V gene. V lost 4 bases, J lost 1 base, and 19 bases lay in between. CDR3 size: 17 residues. The CDR3 DNA reads TGTGCCAGCAGCTTAGATCCGAGGGGCGAGGGCACAGATACGCAGTATTTT. This sequence encodes CASSLDPRGEGTDTQYF. Full variable domain (missing parts from reference TRBV9 and TRBJ2-3): DSGVTQTPKHLITATGQRVTLRCSPRSGDLSVYWYQQSLDQGLQFLIQYYNGEERAKGNILERFSAQQFPDLHSELNLSSLELGDSALYFCASSLDPRGEGTDTQYFGPGTRLTVL.

This clone was counted ten times or more. The chain carries TRBV12-3 or TRBV12-4 and TRBJ2-2; 7 nucleotides match TRBD1. The CDR3 is 14 residues long. The junction had 6 bases not matched to a gene; V was cut back by 6 bases and J by 5 bases. CDR3 sequence reads: CASRTGTVTGELFF. CDR3 nucleotide sequence: TGTGCCAGCAGGACCGGGACAGTTACCGGGGAGCTGTTTTTT.

Note on this clone: With a much larger clone just one base away, this may be a read error. The V gene is TRBV4-2, the J gene TRBJ2-3, with 7 bases that match TRBD2. Unmatched junction bases numbered 17, after V lost 3 bases and J lost 2 bases. The CDR3 spans 19 residues. The germline V gene encodes CDR1 LGHNA and CDR2 YNFKEQ. The CDR3 here is CASSHRGASGVPDTDTQYF. The CDR3 DNA is TGTGCCAGCAGCCACCGAGGAGCTAGCGGTGTCCCCGACACAGATACGCAGTATTTT.

As for this clone: A much larger clone lies a single base off, so this may be a read error. Other nucleotide sequences in the sample specify the same CDR3. This chain uses TRBV7-9 with TRBJ1-1, with TRBD1 matching over 8 bases. CDR3 size: 15 residues. Germline-derived CDR1 and CDR2 are SEHNR and FQNEAQ (reference sequence). CDR3 residues: CASSLTGVTNTEAFF. In DNA, the CDR3 is TGTGCCAGCAGCTTGACAGGGGTGACGAACACTGAAGCTTTCTTC.

This clone was counted many times. The chain is built from TRBV5-1 and TRBJ1-3, with no clear D. Germline V gene sequence: CDR1 SGHRS, CDR2 YFSETQ. The CDR3 contains 13 residues. Trimming took 5 bases from V and 0 from J, leaving 6 bases between them. CDR3 nucleotides: TGCGCCAGCAGGCAGAGCTCTGGAAACACCATATATTTT. It translates to CASRQSSGNTIYF.

Of note for this clone: Possible read error: a much larger clone is one base away. The CDR3 nucleotides read TGTGCCAGTAGTATCGGCAGGGGCCTTAAACGGGCAAATACGCAGTATTTT. It encodes CASSIGRGLKRANTQYF. The gene calls are TRBV19 and TRBJ2-3, with D tentatively TRBD1 (6 bases). CDR3 length equals 17 residues. Germline CDR1 reads LNHDA; CDR2 reads SQIVND (reference sequence). V shed 3 bases and J shed 7 bases, with 23 bases lying between them.

About this clone itself: Given a much more abundant clone one base away, this may be a read error. Since the CDR3 does not end with the conserved phenylalanine or tryptophan, this likely comes from a read error. J is TRBJ2-1 and V is TRBV11-1; TRBD1 might be the D (5 bases). V was clipped by 0 bases and J by 4 bases, with 10 bases between them. This CDR3 region has 15 residues. Germline CDR1 SGHAT, CDR2 FQDESV (reference sequence). As DNA, the CDR3 is TGTGCCAGCAGCTTAGCGCAGGGTGGGTACAATGAGCAGTTCTCC. It is translated as CASSLAQGGYNEQFS.

This clone was seen only a few times. The limits of the CDR3 on the DNA are not certain, so only TCRdb's listed CDR3 is given. This chain joins TRBV9 and TRBJ2-1; the table's D call, TRBD2, has no DNA check behind it. CDR1 and CDR2 (germline): SGDLS, YYNGEE. Termini included, the CDR3 measures 15 amino acids. The CDR3 protein is CASSVAIGASRGGIF.

This chain connects TRBV18 to TRBJ1-2, with 7 bases that match TRBD1. From germline, CDR1 is KGHSH and CDR2 LQKENI. This CDR3 has 14 amino acids. Losses at the gene ends were 6 bases for V and 2 bases for J; bases not matched to a gene: 6. CDR3: CASSWDSLNYGYTF. The CDR3, as DNA: TGTGCCAGCTCCTGGGACAGCTTAAACTATGGCTACACCTTC.

This clone was counted many times. This chain links TRBV5-1 with TRBJ2-7; TRBD1 might be the D (6 bases). Germline V gene lookup returns CDR1 SGHRS and CDR2 YFSETQ. Trimming removed 0 bases from V and 2 bases from J, with 24 bases in between. The CDR3 is 19 amino acids. The CDR3 reads CASSLAGPGSGTNAYEQYF. CDR3 bases: TGCGCCAGCAGCTTGGCTGGCCCTGGGTCCGGGACAAATGCCTACGAGCAGTACTTC. Variable domain in full (rest from reference TRBV5-1 and TRBJ2-7): KAGVTQTPRYLIKTRGQQVTLSCSPISGHRSVSWYQQTPGQGLQFLFEYFSETQRNKGNFPGRFSGRQFSNSRSEMNVSTLELGDSALYLCASSLAGPGSGTNAYEQYFGPGTRLTVT.

In this sample, this clone turned up many times. The rearrangement links TRBV18 to TRBJ1-2; D perhaps matches TRBD1 (6 bases). Germline loops: CDR1 KGHSH, CDR2 LQKENI. Trimming cost V 3 bases and J 5 bases, with 16 bases left between them. This CDR3 region has 15 residues. CDR3 amino acids: CASSPTQQGSYGYTF. The CDR3 DNA follows: TGTGCCAGCTCACCTACTCAACAGGGATCATATGGCTACACCTTC.

This chain uses TRBV5-1 with TRBJ1-2; D gene uncertain. With 0 bases removed from V and 9 bases from J, the gap between germline ends came to 12 bases. This CDR3 comprises 13 residues. Germline assignment: CDR1 SGHRS and CDR2 YFSETQ. For the CDR3, the DNA is TGCGCCAGCAGCTTGGCCTCGGTCAAACGCTACACCTTC. Its translation: CASSLASVKRYTF. Based on the CDR3 plus reference TRBV5-1 and TRBJ1-2, the full variable domain is KAGVTQTPRYLIKTRGQQVTLSCSPISGHRSVSWYQQTPGQGLQFLFEYFSETQRNKGNFPGRFSGRQFSNSRSEMNVSTLELGDSALYLCASSLASVKRYTFGSGTRLTVV.

The chain combines TRBV4-1 with TRBJ1-1; D is perhaps TRBD1 (5 bases). The CDR3 covers 14 residues. The germline CDR1 and CDR2 sequences are MGHRA and YSYEKL. Trimming shortened V by 4 bases and J by 2 bases, and 11 bases separated the two germline ends. DNA of the CDR3: TGCGCCAGCAGCCTAGGGACGTCCAACACTGAAGCTTTCTTT. The encoded protein is CASSLGTSNTEAFF.

This clone showed up many times. The V and J genes are TRBV5-1 and TRBJ1-1; D gene unclear. This CDR3 is 14 amino acids long. With 0 bases removed from V and 1 base from J, the gap between germline ends came to 7 bases. CDR1 and CDR2 from the germline V gene are SGHRS and YFSETQ. CDR3 region: CASSLGQSNTEAFF. The CDR3 DNA is TGCGCCAGCAGCTTGGGGCAGTCGAACACTGAAGCTTTCTTT.

In its sample, this clone was seen many times. The CDR3 is CASSARQISGNTIYF. The CDR3 DNA reads as TGTGCCAGCAGCGCCCGACAAATCTCTGGAAACACCATATATTTT. The rearrangement links TRBV11-2 to TRBJ1-3; D is unresolved. Trimming took 5 bases from V and 0 from J, leaving 11 bases between them. CDR3 length: 15 amino acids. In germline, CDR1 is SGHAT, CDR2 FQNNGV.

In this sample, this clone turned up a few times. The CDR3, as DNA: TGTGCCAGCAGCCCCTGTGAGATCCGGAATCAGCCCCAGCATTTT. It yields the protein CASSPCEIRNQPQHF. The chain links TRBV12-3 or TRBV12-4 to TRBJ1-5; D gene ambiguous. The CDR3 is 15 amino acids. Trimming stripped 6 bases from V and 4 bases from J, with 16 bases between.

The sample holds many counts of this clone. The sample carries other DNA sequences with the same CDR3. V usage is TRBV4-1 and J usage is TRBJ2-7; 7 bases fit TRBD1. CDR3 length: 14 amino acids. Germline lookup yields CDR1 MGHRA and CDR2 YSYEKL. V shed 1 base, J shed 3 bases, and the junction held 3 bases outside the gene matches. CDR3 coding DNA: TGCGCCAGCAGCCAAGGCAGACAGGGCTACGAGCAGTACTTC. This translates into CASSQGRQGYEQYF.

This clone has a handful of counts. This may be a read error: a much more frequent sequence differs by one nucleotide. This sample also contains other DNA sequences that code for the same CDR3. This sequence joins TRBV28 and TRBJ2-4; no reliable D call. This CDR3 is built from 17 residues. Germline V gene lookup returns CDR1 MDHEN and CDR2 SYDVKM. Between the trimmed V and J ends, which lost 6 bases and 4 bases, there was a span of 22 bases. The DNA of the CDR3 is TGTGCCAGCAGCTACTCCGTCTCAAAGAAGGCGAAAAACATTCAGTACTTC. Its translation: CASSYSVSKKAKNIQYF.

Concerning this clone: A single base separates this from a much larger clone, so it may be a read error. This chain uses TRBV6-5 with TRBJ2-3; 9 bases fit TRBD1. The germline gives CDR1 MNHEY, CDR2 SVGAGI. The V gene end was trimmed by 2 bases and the J gene end by 4 bases; junction bases not matched to a gene: 4. This CDR3 contains 15 residues. The CDR3 is CASSYRGQGSDTQYF. In DNA, the CDR3 is TGTGCCAGCAGTTACCGCGGACAGGGGTCAGATACGCAGTATTTT.